Listed below are T cell receptor beta chains from one sample, sequenced in a study of CD8+CD57+ T cells in acquired aplastic anemia. TCRdb independently ran MiXCR on the reads; one entry per CDR3 protein. This repertoire shows some 200,000 distinct CDR3 sequences, 40% to 55% found once; its top ten account for around a tenth. Material for sequencing was sorted CD4+, CD8+, or CD8+CD57+ T cells (not recorded which) from PBMCs. The receptors stem from a human donor with aplastic anemia. Each CDR3 is given with its conserved first and last residue. D genes are given only for firm matches. The size field is filled for only some rows; it gives once, few, many or a size class.

V gene	clone size	J gene	D gene	CDR3 DNA	CDR3 protein
TRBV11-1	-	TRBJ2-3	TRBD2	TGTGCCAGCAGCGTGGGACTAGCGGGGGGGGATACGCAGTATTTT	CASSVGLAGGDTQYF
TRBV4-2	-	TRBJ1-2	-	TGTGCCAGCAGCCAAGAACCGGGTGACTATGGCTACACCTTC	CASSQEPGDYGYTF
TRBV20-1	-	TRBJ1-3	-	TGCAGTGCTATGTTAGCCTCTGGAAACACCATATATTTT	CSAMLASGNTIYF
TRBV5-5	-	TRBJ2-7	TRBD1	TGTGCCAGCAGCGTCGGGTCGGGACAGGGGGCGTACGAGCAGTACTTC	CASSVGSGQGAYEQYF
TRBV4-3	many	TRBJ1-1	-	TGCGCCAGCAGCCAAGCGCGGCAAGCTGAAGCTTTCTTT	CASSQARQAEAFF
TRBV20-1	few	TRBJ1-6	-	TGCAGTGCTAGCCCCGGGGGCTCCTATAATTCACCCCTCCACTTT	CSASPGGSYNSPLHF
TRBV2	-	TRBJ2-7	TRBD1	TGTGCCAGCTTGGACAGGGGGACCTACGAGCAGTACTTC	CASLDRGTYEQYF
TRBV29-1	few	TRBJ2-1	-	TGCAGCGTTGAATCTGCACCCTACAATGAGCAGTTCTTC	CSVESAPYNEQFF
TRBV7-8	-	TRBJ1-5	-	TGTGCCAGCAGCGTATCAGGGATCAGCAATCAGCCCCAGCATTTT	CASSVSGISNQPQHF
TRBV19	many	TRBJ1-1	-	TGTGCCAGTAGTATAGAGAAGGTCCCCTCCACTGAAGCTTTCTTT	CASSIEKVPSTEAFF
TRBV20-1	-	TRBJ2-7	TRBD2	TGCAGTGCTAGAGGGAGACTAGCGGGAGGGCCCCACGAGCAGTACTTC	CSARGRLAGGPHEQYF
TRBV9	many	TRBJ2-1	TRBD1	TGTGCCAGCAGAGCCAGGACAGGGAACAATGAGCAGTTCTTC	CASRARTGNNEQFF
TRBV2	few	TRBJ1-5	TRBD1	TGTGCCAGCAGGGGACAGGGAACTCAGCCCCAGCATTTT	CASRGQGTQPQHF
TRBV20-1	few	TRBJ1-2	-	TGCAGTGCTCTAGGGGGGCGGACCACAATCGGTAGCTACACCTTC	CSALGGRTTIGSYTF
TRBV3-1	medium-sized	TRBJ2-7	TRBD1	TGTGCCAGCAGCCAAAACAGGGGATCCCAGTACTTC	CASSQNRGSQYF
TRBV20-1	many	TRBJ1-3	-	TGCAGTGCTAGTCGAGGCCGGGGGAGAAACACCATATATTTT	CSASRGRGRNTIYF
TRBV24-1	-	TRBJ1-2	-	TGTGCCACCAGTGACCCCTGCCCACCTGGGGCGCCCACAAACTATGGCTACACCTTC	CATSDPCPPGAPTNYGYTF
TRBV10-3	-	TRBJ2-7	-	TGTGCCATCACCCCGGTTGGAGGGGGCTTAGGAGAGCAGTACTTC	CAITPVGGGLGEQYF
TRBV19	few	TRBJ2-7	TRBD2	TGTGCCAGTAGTATCGGGGGGTTCTCCTACGAGCAGTACTTC	CASSIGGFSYEQYF
TRBV7-8	-	TRBJ1-2	-	TGTGCCAGCAGCTTAGAGGGAGCCTATGGCTACACCTTC	CASSLEGAYGYTF
TRBV5-1	many	TRBJ2-3	-	TGCGCCAGCAGCTTGGGCGCGACCAGCACAGATACGCAGTATTTT	CASSLGATSTDTQYF
TRBV15	once	TRBJ2-7	-	TGTGCCACCAGCAGAGGAGAAGCGGGTGAGAAATCCTACGAGCAGTACTTC	CATSRGEAGEKSYEQYF
TRBV12-5	-	TRBJ1-6	TRBD1	TGTGCTAGTGGTCCACAGGGGGCAGGCTATAATTCACCCCTCCACTTT	CASGPQGAGYNSPLHF
TRBV20-1	-	TRBJ1-4	TRBD1	TGCAGTGCTTCTCCCCCGGACAGGGGAAGGGAAAAACTGTTTTTT	CSASPPDRGREKLFF
TRBV7-3	-	TRBJ1-1	-	TGTGCCAGCAGGCAACCTAACGGGGAAGCTTTCTTT	CASRQPNGEAFF
TRBV5-6	-	TRBJ1-4	-	TGTGCCAGCAGCTTTTGGGGAGTGACCGTTAATGAAAAACTGTTTTTT	CASSFWGVTVNEKLFF
TRBV5-6	many	TRBJ2-5	-	TGTGCCAGCAGCCCCCCCGGGTTACAAGAGACCCAGTACTTC	CASSPPGLQETQYF
TRBV7-2	few	TRBJ1-1	-	TGTGCCAGCAGCTTAGGGACGAACACTGAATCTTTCTTT	CASSLGTNTESFF
TRBV7-6	-	TRBJ1-4	-	TGTGCCAGCAGCGTCGACCGGAATGAAAAACTGTTTTTT	CASSVDRNEKLFF
TRBV12-3/TRBV12-4	-	TRBJ2-3	TRBD2	TGTGCCAGCAGTGACGCTAGCGGGGGGACAGATACGCAGTATTTT	CASSDASGGTDTQYF
TRBV19	-	TRBJ1-5	-	TGTGCCAGTAGTCCGGACTTACTCAAGCCCCAGCATTTT	CASSPDLLKPQHF
TRBV5-1	many	TRBJ1-6	-	TGCGCCAGCAGCTTGTCGGATAATTCACCCCTCCACTTT	CASSLSDNSPLHF
TRBV9	many	TRBJ2-2	TRBD2	TGTGCCAGCAGCGTAGTTGATAGCGGGAGGGTGAACACCGGGGAGCTGTTTTTT	CASSVVDSGRVNTGELFF
TRBV25-1	-	TRBJ2-1	-	TGTGCCAGCAGTTCGTGGTCCCGGGACTTTCGACGGTCCTACAATGAGCAGTTCTTC	CASSSWSRDFRRSYNEQFF
TRBV6-5	-	TRBJ1-6	-	TGTGCCAGCAGTTACTTCGGGGAAACTGGATCACCCCTCCACTTT	CASSYFGETGSPLHF
TRBV19	-	TRBJ1-2	-	TGTGCCAGTAGTATGGGCCAGGGTCACACCTTC	CASSMGQGHTF
TRBV19	few	TRBJ2-3	-	TGTGCCAGTAGTATAGGTCCGTCGGGGGCAGATACGCAGTATTTT	CASSIGPSGADTQYF
TRBV6-1	many	TRBJ2-7	-	TGTGCCAGCAGTCGCAGGGAGATCTCCTACGAGCAGTACTTC	CASSRREISYEQYF
TRBV11-2	-	TRBJ1-1	TRBD1	TGTGCCAGCAGTACCGGGACAGGGGCGGAGAACACTGAAGCTTTCTTT	CASSTGTGAENTEAFF
TRBV15	-	TRBJ2-7	-	TGTGCCACCATCAGAGATTCCTCCTACGAGCAGTACTTC	CATIRDSSYEQYF
TRBV20-1	many	TRBJ1-2	-	TGCAGTGCCCCTCTGAAGGGACTCGGGGGCTACACCTTC	CSAPLKGLGGYTF
TRBV20-1	many	TRBJ1-1	TRBD1	TGCAGTGCTAGAGACAGGACAGGGGGCATTGGAAAGACTGAAGCTTTCTTT	CSARDRTGGIGKTEAFF
TRBV20-1	-	TRBJ2-3	-	TGCAGTGCTAGAGATCATCGGGGGCCTAGAGATACGCAGTATTTT	CSARDHRGPRDTQYF
TRBV20-1	-	TRBJ2-7	-	TGCAGTGCGTACGTGGCCCCCTCCTACGAGCAGTACTTC	CSAYVAPSYEQYF
TRBV7-9	-	TRBJ2-2	-	TGTGCCAGCAGCACCCTTAGCACCGGGGAGCTGTTTTTT	CASSTLSTGELFF
TRBV10-3	-	TRBJ2-1	-	TGTGCCATCAGTGCGGGTAATGAGCAGTTCTTC	CAISAGNEQFF
TRBV2	many	TRBJ2-7	-	TGTGCCAGCAGTCGACAGGCTAATTCCTACGAGCAGTACTTC	CASSRQANSYEQYF
TRBV6-2/TRBV6-3	many	TRBJ2-7	-	TGTGCCAGCAAAGGGTTCTCCTACGAGCAGTACTTC	CASKGFSYEQYF
TRBV7-6	-	TRBJ2-3	-	TGTGCCAGCAGCGCTACCATTTATTCAAGTACGCAGTATTTT	CASSATIYSSTQYF
TRBV20-1	-	TRBJ2-7	-	TGCAGTGCTTCCGGGGACGTAGTATCCTACGAGCAGTACTTC	CSASGDVVSYEQYF
TRBV3-1	many	TRBJ1-2	TRBD1	TGTGCCAGCAGCCTCAGACAGGGATCGCCCGGCTACACCTTC	CASSLRQGSPGYTF